This entry concerns a single T cell receptor beta chain. What it binds is unknown. This sample was taken from a study of OX40 agonist ivuxolimab in advanced cancers. Study-level background: Partial responses were achieved by three patients, of whom one had hepatocellular carcinoma and two had cutaneous melanoma. Overall study results and limits: In general, CD8+ T cells held more expanded clones than CD4+ did, on average. Clonal expansion among partial responders at 0.1-3.0 mg/kg ranked near the lowest. Antigen specificity of clonally expanded peripheral T cells was not established.

Assay: immunoSEQ multiplex PCR; the TCRdb copy retains only in-frame clones and omits some. Of 52,000 or so clones in the sample, 85% are singletons; the top ten hold more than 2.5%. CDR3 length: 13 amino acids. V lost 11 bases, J lost 5 bases, and 13 bases lay in between. In germline, CDR1 is ENHRY, CDR2 SYGVKD. Sample: CD4+ or CD8+ T cells sorted from blood, taken in a trial of the OX40 agonist ivuxolimab. The source of this sequence is an adult with an advanced solid tumor such as melanoma, head and neck, liver or kidney cancer. The gene calls are TRBV10-3 and TRBJ1-6; D is undetermined. For the CDR3, the DNA is TGTGCCCTCCGGTCCGGAAATAATTCACCCCTCCACTTT. Its protein product is CALRSGNNSPLHF.